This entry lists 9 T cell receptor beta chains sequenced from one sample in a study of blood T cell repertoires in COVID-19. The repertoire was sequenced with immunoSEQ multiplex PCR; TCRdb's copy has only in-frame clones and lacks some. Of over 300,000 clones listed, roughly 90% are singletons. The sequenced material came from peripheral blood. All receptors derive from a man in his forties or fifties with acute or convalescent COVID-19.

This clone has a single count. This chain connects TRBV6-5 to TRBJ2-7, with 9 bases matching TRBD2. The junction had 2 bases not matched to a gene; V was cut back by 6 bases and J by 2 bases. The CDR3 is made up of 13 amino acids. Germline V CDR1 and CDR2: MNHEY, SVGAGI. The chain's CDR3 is CASRSSGTYEQYF. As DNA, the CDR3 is TGTGCCAGCAGATCTAGCGGGACCTACGAGCAGTACTTC.

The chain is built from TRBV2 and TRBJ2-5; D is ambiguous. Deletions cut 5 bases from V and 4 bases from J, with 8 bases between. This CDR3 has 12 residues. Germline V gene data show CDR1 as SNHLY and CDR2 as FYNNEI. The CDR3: CASSSTGETQYF. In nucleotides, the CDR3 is TGTGCCAGCAGTTCCACCGGAGAGACCCAGTACTTC. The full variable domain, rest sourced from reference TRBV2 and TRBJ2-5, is EPEVTQTPSHQVTQMGQEVILRCVPISNHLYFYWYRQILGQKVEFLVSFYNNEISEKSEIFDDQFSVERPDGSNFTLKIRSTKLEDSAMYFCASSSTGETQYFGPGTRLLVL.

The CDR3 spells CASSHNKESNRETQYF. In nucleotides, the CDR3 is TGTGCCAGCAGCCATAATAAGGAGTCGAATCGGGAGACCCAGTACTTC. The chain uses TRBV9 and TRBJ2-5; D not resolved. Germline V gene sequence: CDR1 SGDLS, CDR2 YYNGEE. V lost 4 bases to trimming and J lost 5 bases, with 21 bases between them. The CDR3 covers 16 residues.

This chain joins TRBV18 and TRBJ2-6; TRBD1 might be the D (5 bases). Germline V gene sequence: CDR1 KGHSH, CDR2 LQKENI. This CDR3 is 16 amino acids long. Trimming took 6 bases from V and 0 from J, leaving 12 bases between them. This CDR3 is CASSLRGSSGANVLTF. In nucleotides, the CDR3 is TGTGCCAGCTCCCTAAGGGGCAGCTCTGGGGCCAACGTCCTGACTTTC. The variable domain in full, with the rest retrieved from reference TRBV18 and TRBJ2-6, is NAGVMQNPRHLVRRRGQEARLRCSPMKGHSHVYWYRQLPEEGLKFMVYLQKENIIDESGMPKERFSAEFPKEGPSILRIQQVVRGDSAAYFCASSLRGSSGANVLTFGAGSRLTVL.

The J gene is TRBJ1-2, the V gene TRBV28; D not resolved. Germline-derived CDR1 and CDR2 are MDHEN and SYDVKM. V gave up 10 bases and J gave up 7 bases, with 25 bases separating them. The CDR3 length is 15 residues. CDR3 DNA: TGTGCCATAACCCCCCAGACGATTCAAGGAGGTGGCTACACCTTC. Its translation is CAITPQTIQGGGYTF.

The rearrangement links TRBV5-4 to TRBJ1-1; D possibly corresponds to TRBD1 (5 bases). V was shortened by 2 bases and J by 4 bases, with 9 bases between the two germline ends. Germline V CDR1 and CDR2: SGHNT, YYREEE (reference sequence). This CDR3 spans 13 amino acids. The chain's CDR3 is CASSLGGATEAFF. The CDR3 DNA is TGTGCCAGCAGCTTAGGTGGGGCCACTGAAGCTTTCTTT.

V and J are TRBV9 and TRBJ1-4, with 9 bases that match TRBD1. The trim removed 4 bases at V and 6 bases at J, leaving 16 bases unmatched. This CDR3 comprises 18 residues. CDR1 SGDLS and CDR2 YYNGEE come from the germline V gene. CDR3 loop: CASSLNLQPGTGYEKLFF. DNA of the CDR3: TGTGCCAGCAGCCTCAATCTTCAACCCGGGACAGGGTATGAAAAACTGTTTTTT.

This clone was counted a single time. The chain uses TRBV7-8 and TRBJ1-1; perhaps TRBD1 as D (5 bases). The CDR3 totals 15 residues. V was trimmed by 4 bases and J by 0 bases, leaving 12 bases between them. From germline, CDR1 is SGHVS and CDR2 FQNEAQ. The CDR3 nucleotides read TGTGCCAGCAGCTCGTCAGGGAATCTGAACACTGAAGCTTTCTTT. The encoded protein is CASSSSGNLNTEAFF.

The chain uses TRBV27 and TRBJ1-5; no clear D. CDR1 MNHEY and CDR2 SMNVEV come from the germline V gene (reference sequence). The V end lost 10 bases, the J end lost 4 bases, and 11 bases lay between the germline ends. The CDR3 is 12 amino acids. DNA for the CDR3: TGTGCCACCCGCGGGGTTAATCAGCCCCAGCATTTT. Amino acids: CATRGVNQPQHF.